This passage covers 14 T cell receptor beta chains from one sample sequenced in a study of T-cell memory formation after mild COVID-19 (dated by TCRdb to about 2021). The library was obtained by 5' RACE. Data came from an Illumina NovaSeq 6000. Using fastp trimming at Q25 and MiXCR clonotype assembly, TCRdb reanalyzed the public sequencing data and kept in-frame beta chains. Duplicate CDR3 protein sequences are folded into a single record with the most common DNA and genes. For this sample the table gives tens of thousands of distinct CDR3 sequences, of which 28% were detected only once. Roughly 44% of the sample is held by the ten biggest clonotypes. The specimen sequenced was PBMCs or a T cell subset sorted from them (not recorded which). All receptors come from a young man who had mild COVID-19 (a few samples of this study predate the infection). The sample titles of this study are shuffled in the database, so cell type and time point are left out; the donor was told from shared clones.

The rearrangement joins TRBV6-5 to TRBJ2-7, with 7 bases aligning to TRBD2. Looked up from germline, CDR1 is MNHEY and CDR2 is SVGAGI. The length of the CDR3 is 13 residues. After removal of 6 bases from V and 11 bases from J, the junction contained 13 bases not matched to a gene. This CDR3 is CASRHRAGTEKYV. CDR3 bases: TGTGCCAGCAGGCATAGAGCGGGGACGGAGAAGTACGTC.

The sample holds a few counts of this clonotype. The V call is TRBV7-9, the J call TRBJ1-2; 7 nucleotides match TRBD1. The CDR3 spans 15 residues. The V gene end was trimmed by 5 bases and the J gene end by 7 bases; junction bases not matched to a gene: 13. The germline V gene has CDR1 SEHNR and CDR2 FQNEAQ (reference sequence). The DNA for the CDR3 is TGTGCCAGCAGCGAAACCGGGACAGCGTTCTCTGGCTACACCTTC. As protein: CASSETGTAFSGYTF.

The chain is built from TRBV11-2 and TRBJ2-1, with D possibly TRBD1 on 5 matching bases. Deletions cut 5 bases from V and 8 bases from J, with 16 bases between. Germline CDR1 and CDR2: SGHAT and FQNNGV. This CDR3 has 14 amino acids. CDR3 coding DNA: TGTGCCAGCAGCAGGATAGGGGTCATAGATGAGCAGTTCTTC. This encodes CASSRIGVIDEQFF. The whole variable domain, filled in from reference TRBV11-2 and TRBJ2-1, reads EAGVAQSPRYKIIEKRQSVAFWCNPISGHATLYWYQQILGQGPKLLIQFQNNGVVDDSQLPKDRFSAERLKGVDSTLKIQPAKLEDSAVYLCASSRIGVIDEQFFGPGTRLTVL.

V is TRBV27 and J is TRBJ1-5; TRBD1 is a possible D gene (6 bases). Per the germline V gene, CDR1 is MNHEY and CDR2 is SMNVEV (reference sequence). V lost 6 bases and J lost 7, with 19 bases in between. The CDR3 is made up of 15 amino acids. The CDR3 loop reads CASRPLNREKQPQHF. DNA for the CDR3: TGTGCCAGCAGACCACTTAACAGGGAAAAACAGCCCCAGCATTTT.

The genes are TRBV13 and TRBJ2-3; a weak D match, TRBD1 (6 bases). Germline-derived CDR1 and CDR2 are PRHDT and FYEKMQ (reference sequence). The CDR3 covers 13 residues. V lost 4 bases, J lost 5 bases, and 10 bases lay in between. CDR3: CASSSGAGDTQYF. The CDR3 DNA sequence: TGTGCCAGCAGCTCAGGGGCGGGAGATACGCAGTATTTT.

Only a few counts were recorded for this clonotype. The chain carries TRBV5-5 and TRBJ1-5; D gene ambiguous. Germline lookup yields CDR1 SGHKS and CDR2 YYEKEE (reference sequence). This CDR3 is 14 amino acids long. The V and J ends lost 2 bases and 3 bases respectively, with 9 bases between them. The CDR3, as DNA: TGTGCCAGCAGCTTTCGGGCCCTCAATCAGCCCCAGCATTTT. Amino acids: CASSFRALNQPQHF.

The genes are TRBV10-3 and TRBJ2-7; TRBD2 aligns across 12 bases. The CDR3 extends over 14 amino acids. Trimming removed 10 bases from V and 2 bases from J; junction bases left unmatched: 6. Germline-derived CDR1 and CDR2 are ENHRY and SYGVKD. The CDR3 region is CATETSGGPYEQYF. DNA of the CDR3: TGTGCCACCGAAACTAGCGGGGGGCCCTACGAGCAGTACTTC.

This clonotype was counted a few times. The V gene is TRBV4-1, the J gene TRBJ2-1, with D unresolved. The CDR3 length is 17 residues. The V end was cut by 1 base, the J end by 10 bases, with 23 bases between. Per the germline V gene, CDR1 is MGHRA and CDR2 is YSYEKL. The CDR3 sequence: CASSQVLIRTLLKEQFF. DNA of the CDR3: TGCGCCAGCAGCCAAGTTTTGATACGGACCCTCCTCAAGGAGCAGTTCTTC.

There are many counts of this clonotype. The gene calls are TRBV7-9 and TRBJ2-7; TRBD1 might be the D (6 bases). The CDR3 consists of 12 residues. Germline loops: CDR1 SEHNR, CDR2 FQNEAQ (reference sequence). V was clipped by 4 bases and J by 7 bases, with 11 bases between them. DNA of the CDR3: TGTGCCAGCAGCTCCGGGACACAGGAGCAGTACTTC. It translates to CASSSGTQEQYF.

The rearrangement links TRBV6-2 or TRBV6-3 to TRBJ2-5; 8 nucleotides agree with TRBD2. The CDR3 runs to 15 residues. With 8 bases clipped from V and 0 bases from J, the junction kept 8 bases outside the gene matches. From germline, CDR1 is MNHEY and CDR2 SVGEGT. CDR3 nucleotides: TGTGCCAGCGGGGGGGAGCGGGAGAACCAAGAGACCCAGTACTTC. Translation gives CASGGERENQETQYF.

The rearrangement joins TRBV29-1 to TRBJ1-2, with D tentatively TRBD1 (6 bases). Germline V gives CDR1 SQVTM, CDR2 ANQGSEA. The CDR3 is 14 residues long. Trimming cost V 6 bases and J 0 bases, with 14 bases left between them. The CDR3 here is CSVWTALANYGYTF. The CDR3 DNA reads as TGCAGCGTGTGGACAGCACTAGCTAACTATGGCTACACCTTC.

This clonotype occurred a few times. This sequence joins TRBV6-5 and TRBJ2-1; 8 nucleotides match TRBD2. The germline V gene has CDR1 MNHEY and CDR2 SVGAGI. CDR3 length equals 16 residues. J gave up 7 bases and V 2 bases, and 10 bases lay outside the gene matches. The CDR3 DNA sequence: TGTGCCAGCAGTTACCGTCGGGAGGGAGGCTGGAATGAGCAGTTCTTC. This codes for CASSYRREGGWNEQFF.

J is TRBJ1-3 and V is TRBV11-2, with 9 nucleotides matching TRBD1. With V trimmed by 5 bases and J by 4 bases, 6 bases remained unmatched. Germline-derived CDR1 and CDR2 are SGHAT and FQNNGV. The CDR3 runs to 15 residues. This CDR3 is CASSQTGGTGNTIYF. The CDR3 DNA is TGTGCCAGCAGCCAGACAGGGGGAACAGGAAACACCATATATTTT.

This clonotype has a count of ten or more. CDR3 coding DNA: TGTGCCAGCAGGTTCACAGATACGCAGTATTTT. It specifies CASRFTDTQYF. The chain is built from TRBV12-3 or TRBV12-4 and TRBJ2-3; D ambiguous. The CDR3 has 11 amino acids. Trimming took 6 bases from V and 2 from J, leaving 3 bases between them.